Below, 9 T cell receptor beta chains from the same sample are listed, as sequenced in a study of T cell repertoires in cytomegalovirus infection. MiXCR, run by TCRdb on the reads, gives a single entry per CDR3 protein. The sample has more than 150,000 distinct CDR3 sequences, approximately 19% seen once. The source material was PBMCs. These receptors originate from a human donor in good health (CMV status not recorded). Some clones in this sample may be carry-over from other donors' samples.

This clonotype was seen once. The chain recombines TRBV5-1 with TRBJ2-7; 9 nucleotides match TRBD1. The trim removed 0 bases at V and 3 bases at J, leaving 7 bases unmatched. This CDR3 has 16 amino acids. Germline-derived CDR1 and CDR2 are SGHRS and YFSETQ. The CDR3 coding sequence is TGCGCCAGCAGCTTGGGTCCCGGGACAGGGAACTACGAGCAGTACTTC. Translating it yields CASSLGPGTGNYEQYF.

This chain connects TRBV6-1 to TRBJ2-2, with D tentatively TRBD1 (6 bases). CDR1 and CDR2 from the germline V gene are MNHNS and SASEGT. The CDR3 length is 15 residues. Trimming shortened V by 5 bases and J by 3 bases, and 13 bases separated the two germline ends. The CDR3 reads CASSRTGYDTGELFF. The DNA of the CDR3 is TGTGCCAGCAGTAGAACAGGGTACGACACCGGGGAGCTGTTTTTT.

Comments on this clonotype: A much larger clone lies a single base off, so this may be a read error. The gene calls are TRBV18 and TRBJ2-7; maybe TRBD1 (6 bases). The CDR3 has 17 amino acids. The germline V gene encodes CDR1 KGHSH and CDR2 LQKENI. Trimming left V 3 bases short and J 3 bases short, with 21 bases between. The CDR3 reads CASSPRGNTLNYYEQYF. The CDR3 DNA sequence: TGTGCCAGCTCACCCAGGGGCAACACCCTAAACTACTACGAGCAGTACTTC.

There are a few counts of this clonotype. V usage is TRBV4-2 and J usage is TRBJ1-2, with D maybe TRBD1 (5 bases). The CDR3 extends over 15 amino acids. The germline V gene has CDR1 LGHNA and CDR2 YNFKEQ. The V gene lost 0 bases and the J gene lost 7 bases, with 15 bases spanning the gap. DNA for the CDR3: TGTGCCAGCAGCCAAGACGGGGCTGGAAGAACTGGCTACACCTTC. Amino acids: CASSQDGAGRTGYTF.

In its sample, this clonotype was seen many times. The V gene is TRBV11-2, the J gene TRBJ2-1; D unresolved. CDR3 length equals 16 residues. Trimming took 1 base from V and 3 from J, leaving 13 bases between them. CDR1 is SGHAT and CDR2 is FQNNGV in the germline V gene. CDR3 DNA: TGTGCCAGCAGCTTAGGGACCTCGGGCGTCTACAATGAGCAGTTCTTC. Translating it yields CASSLGTSGVYNEQFF.

This clonotype appeared many times. The chain couples TRBV6-1 to TRBJ2-1; no clear D. Trimming cost V 2 bases and J 5 bases, with 7 bases left between them. Germline CDR1 reads MNHNS; CDR2 reads SASEGT. The CDR3 loop spans 13 amino acids. This CDR3 reads CASSESTNNEQFF. CDR3 DNA: TGTGCCAGCAGTGAAAGTACGAACAATGAGCAGTTCTTC.

A remark on this clonotype: This may arise from a read error, as a much more abundant clone is one base away. V usage is TRBV12-3 or TRBV12-4 and J usage is TRBJ2-6; 7 bases map to TRBD1. CDR3 length: 15 residues. The CDR3 DNA is TGTGCCAGCAGTGCAACAGGGGCTGGGGCCATCGTCCTGACTTTC. The encoded protein is CASSATGAGAIVLTF.

V and J are TRBV5-1 and TRBJ2-6; TRBD1 aligns across 10 bases. The CDR3 covers 16 residues. Germline CDR1 reads SGHRS; CDR2 reads YFSETQ. V lost 3 bases to trimming and J lost 2 bases; unmatched junction nucleotides: 2. The CDR3 sequence: CASSWGTGAGANVLTF. The CDR3 region has the DNA TGCGCCAGCAGCTGGGGGACAGGGGCTGGGGCCAACGTCCTGACTTTC.

This clonotype was counted a few times. CDR3 amino acids: CSASPGNIYTEAFF. CDR3 coding DNA: TGCAGTGCTAGCCCGGGTAATATATACACTGAAGCTTTCTTT. This sequence joins TRBV20-1 and TRBJ1-1; no reliable D call. The CDR3 sequence is 14 residues long. V was clipped by 3 bases and J by 3 bases, with 14 bases between them. Germline-derived CDR1 and CDR2 are DFQATT and SNEGSKA (reference sequence).